A selection of T cell receptor beta chains follows, all from one sample in a study of human T cells and chemical hapten exposure. MiXCR, applied by TCRdb to the RACE reads, yields one record per CDR3 protein. The sample carries approximately 180,000 distinct CDR3 sequences, 25% to 30% recorded once. Sequencing was performed on whole blood, taken in connection with sensitization to the hapten diphenylcyclopropenone (DPC). These receptors all come from a woman between 25 and 40 years old with alopecia areata. Some clones in this sample may be carry-over from other donors' samples. Both conserved end residues are part of each CDR3. The D gene is left open where the match is weak. Clone size is shown for a subset of rows, as once, few, many or a class of expanded clone.

v_gene | d_gene | abundance | CDR3aa
TRBV20-1 | - | - | CSASGSVYNEQFF
TRBV7-8 | - | few | CASSPHRGDGYTF
TRBV7-2 | - | - | CASRTSYEQFF
TRBV10-3 | TRBD1 | - | CAISRGTGGTEAFF
TRBV29-1 | - | few | CSAGEGGTTEAFF
TRBV20-1 | TRBD1 | few | CSARAGTAYGYTF
TRBV12-3/TRBV12-4 | TRBD1 | - | CASSARDRVYSYEQYF
TRBV5-1 | - | - | CASSLDSTKTDTQYF
TRBV11-3 | - | - | CASSLTGTSAGELFF
TRBV28 | - | few | CASLTHDGTYEQYF
TRBV6-2/TRBV6-3 | - | - | CASSSSRGIDTEAFF